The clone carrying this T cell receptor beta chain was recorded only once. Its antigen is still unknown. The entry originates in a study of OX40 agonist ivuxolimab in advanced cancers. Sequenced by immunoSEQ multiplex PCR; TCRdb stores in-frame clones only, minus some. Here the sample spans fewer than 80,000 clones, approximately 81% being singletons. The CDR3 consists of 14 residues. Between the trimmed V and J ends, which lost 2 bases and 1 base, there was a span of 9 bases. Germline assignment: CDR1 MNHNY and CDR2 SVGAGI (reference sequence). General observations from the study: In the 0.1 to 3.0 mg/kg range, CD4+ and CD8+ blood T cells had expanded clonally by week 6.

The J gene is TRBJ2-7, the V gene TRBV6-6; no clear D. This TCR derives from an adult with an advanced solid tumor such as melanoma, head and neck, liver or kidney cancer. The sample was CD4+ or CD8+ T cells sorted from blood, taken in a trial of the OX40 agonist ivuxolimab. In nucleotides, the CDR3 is TGTGCCAGCAGTTACCCCGGGCCTTCCTACGAGCAGTACTTC. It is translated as CASSYPGPSYEQYF.